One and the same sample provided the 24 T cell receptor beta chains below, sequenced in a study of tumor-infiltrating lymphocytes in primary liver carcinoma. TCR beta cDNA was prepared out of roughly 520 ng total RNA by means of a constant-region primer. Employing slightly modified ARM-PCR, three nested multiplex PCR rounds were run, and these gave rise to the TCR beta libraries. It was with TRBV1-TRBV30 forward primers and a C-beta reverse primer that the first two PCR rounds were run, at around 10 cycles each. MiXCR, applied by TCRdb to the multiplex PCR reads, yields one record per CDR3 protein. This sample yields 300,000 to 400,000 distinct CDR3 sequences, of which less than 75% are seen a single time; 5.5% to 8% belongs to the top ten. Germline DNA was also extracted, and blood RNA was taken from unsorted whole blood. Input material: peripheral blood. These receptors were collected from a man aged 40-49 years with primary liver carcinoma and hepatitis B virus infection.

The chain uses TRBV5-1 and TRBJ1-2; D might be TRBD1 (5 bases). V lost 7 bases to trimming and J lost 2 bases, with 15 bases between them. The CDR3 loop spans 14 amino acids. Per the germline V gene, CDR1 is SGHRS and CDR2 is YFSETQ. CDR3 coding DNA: TGCGCCAGCGCCAGGACACAGTTAAACTATGGCTACACCTTC. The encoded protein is CASARTQLNYGYTF. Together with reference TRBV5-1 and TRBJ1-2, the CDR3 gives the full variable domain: KAGVTQTPRYLIKTRGQQVTLSCSPISGHRSVSWYQQTPGQGLQFLFEYFSETQRNKGNFPGRFSGRQFSNSRSEMNVSTLELGDSALYLCASARTQLNYGYTFGSGTRLTVV.

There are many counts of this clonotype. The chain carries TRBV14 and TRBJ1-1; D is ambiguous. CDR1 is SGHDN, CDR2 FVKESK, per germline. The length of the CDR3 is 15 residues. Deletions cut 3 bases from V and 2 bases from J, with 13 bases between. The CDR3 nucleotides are TGTGCCAGCAGCCATTTACGTCCCATTAACACTGAAGCTTTCTTT. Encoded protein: CASSHLRPINTEAFF. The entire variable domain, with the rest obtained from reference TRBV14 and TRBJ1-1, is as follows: EAGVTQFPSHSVIEKGQTVTLRCDPISGHDNLYWYRRVMGKEIKFLLHFVKESKQDESGMPNNRFLAERTGGTYSTLKVQPAELEDSGVYFCASSHLRPINTEAFFGQGTRLTVV.

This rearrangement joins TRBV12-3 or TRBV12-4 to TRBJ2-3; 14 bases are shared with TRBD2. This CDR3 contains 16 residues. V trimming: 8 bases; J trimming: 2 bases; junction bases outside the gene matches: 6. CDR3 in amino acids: CASPPGLAGATDTQYF. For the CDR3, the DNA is TGTGCCAGCCCCCCGGGACTAGCGGGGGCCACAGATACGCAGTATTTT.

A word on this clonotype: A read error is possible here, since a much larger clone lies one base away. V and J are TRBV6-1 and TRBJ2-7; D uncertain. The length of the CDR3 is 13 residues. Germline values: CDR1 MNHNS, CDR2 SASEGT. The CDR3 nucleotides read TGTGTCAGCAGTGAGAACGGAGCCTACGAGCAGTACTTC. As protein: CVSSENGAYEQYF.

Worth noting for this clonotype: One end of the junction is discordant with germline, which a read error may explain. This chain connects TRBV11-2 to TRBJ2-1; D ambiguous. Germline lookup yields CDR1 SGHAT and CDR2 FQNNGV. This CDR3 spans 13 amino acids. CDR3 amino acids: CASSIDWNNEQFF. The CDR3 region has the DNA TGTGCGAGCAGCATAGATTGGAACAATGAGCAGTTCTTC.

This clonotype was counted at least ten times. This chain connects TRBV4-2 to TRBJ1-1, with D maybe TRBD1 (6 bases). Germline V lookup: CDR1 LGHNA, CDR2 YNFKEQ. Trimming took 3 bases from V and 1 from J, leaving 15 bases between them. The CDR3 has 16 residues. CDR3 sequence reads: CASSQGLLGGNTEAFF. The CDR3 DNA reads TGTGCCAGCAGCCAGGGGCTTTTAGGGGGGAACACTGAAGCTTTCTTT.

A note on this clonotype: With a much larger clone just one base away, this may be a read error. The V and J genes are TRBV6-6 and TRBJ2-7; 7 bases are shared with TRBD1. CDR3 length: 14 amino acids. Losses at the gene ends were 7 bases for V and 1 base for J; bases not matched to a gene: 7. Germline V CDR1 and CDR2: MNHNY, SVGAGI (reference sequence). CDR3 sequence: CASTATGRSYEQYF. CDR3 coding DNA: TGTGCCAGCACCGCGACAGGGAGATCCTACGAGCAGTACTTC.

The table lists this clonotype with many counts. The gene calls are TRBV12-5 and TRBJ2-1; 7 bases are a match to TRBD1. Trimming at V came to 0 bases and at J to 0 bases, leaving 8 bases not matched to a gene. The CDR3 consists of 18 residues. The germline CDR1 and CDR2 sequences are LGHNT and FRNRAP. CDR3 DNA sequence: TGTGCTAGTGGTTTGGTACGACAGGGACCCAGCTCCTACAATGAGCAGTTCTTC. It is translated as CASGLVRQGPSSYNEQFF. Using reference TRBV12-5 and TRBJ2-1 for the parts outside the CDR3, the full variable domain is DARVTQTPRHKVTEMGQEVTMRCQPILGHNTVFWYRQTMMQGLELLAYFRNRAPLDDSGMPKDRFSAEMPDATLATLKIQPSEPRDSAVYFCASGLVRQGPSSYNEQFFGPGTRLTVL.

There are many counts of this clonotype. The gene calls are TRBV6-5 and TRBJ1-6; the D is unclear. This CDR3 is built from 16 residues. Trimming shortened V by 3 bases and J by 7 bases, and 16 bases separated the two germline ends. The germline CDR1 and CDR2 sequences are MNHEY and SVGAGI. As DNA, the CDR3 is TGTGCCAGCAGTTATCAGAAACCACCCTCGAATTCACCCCTCCACTTT. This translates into CASSYQKPPSNSPLHF.

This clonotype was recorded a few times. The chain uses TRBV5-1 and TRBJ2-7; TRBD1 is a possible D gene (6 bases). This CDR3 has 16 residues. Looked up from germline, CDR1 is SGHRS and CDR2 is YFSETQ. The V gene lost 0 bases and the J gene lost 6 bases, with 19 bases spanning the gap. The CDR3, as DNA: TGCGCCAGCAGCTTGGGAGTGGGGGCAAGTCCTACCGAGCAGTACTTC. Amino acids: CASSLGVGASPTEQYF.

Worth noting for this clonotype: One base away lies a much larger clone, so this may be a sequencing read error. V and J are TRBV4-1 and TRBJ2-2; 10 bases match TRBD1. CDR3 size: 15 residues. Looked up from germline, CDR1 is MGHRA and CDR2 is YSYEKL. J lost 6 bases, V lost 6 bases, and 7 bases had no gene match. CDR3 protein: CASSGQGGYAGELFF. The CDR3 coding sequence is TGCGCCAGCAGTGGACAGGGGGGCTACGCCGGGGAGCTGTTTTTT.

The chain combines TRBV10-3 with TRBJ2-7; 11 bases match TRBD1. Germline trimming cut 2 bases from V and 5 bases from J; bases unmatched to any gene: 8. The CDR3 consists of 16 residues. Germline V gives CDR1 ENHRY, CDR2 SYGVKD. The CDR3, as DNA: TGTGCCATCAGTGAGACTGCGGGACAGGGGGATGACGAGCAGTACTTC. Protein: CAISETAGQGDDEQYF.

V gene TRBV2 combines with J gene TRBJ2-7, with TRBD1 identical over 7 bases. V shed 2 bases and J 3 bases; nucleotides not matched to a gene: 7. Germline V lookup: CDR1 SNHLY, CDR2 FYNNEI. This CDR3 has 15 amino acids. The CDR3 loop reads CASSESPGQSYEQYF. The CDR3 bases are TGTGCCAGCAGTGAATCTCCGGGACAGAGCTACGAGCAGTACTTC.

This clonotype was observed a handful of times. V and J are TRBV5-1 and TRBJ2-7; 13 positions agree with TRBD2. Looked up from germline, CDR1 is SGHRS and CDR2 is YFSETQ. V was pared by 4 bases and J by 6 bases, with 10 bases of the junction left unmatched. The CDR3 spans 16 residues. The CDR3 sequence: CASSALAGGLVSEQYF. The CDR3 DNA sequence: TGCGCCAGCAGCGCACTAGCGGGAGGGCTAGTATCCGAGCAGTACTTC.

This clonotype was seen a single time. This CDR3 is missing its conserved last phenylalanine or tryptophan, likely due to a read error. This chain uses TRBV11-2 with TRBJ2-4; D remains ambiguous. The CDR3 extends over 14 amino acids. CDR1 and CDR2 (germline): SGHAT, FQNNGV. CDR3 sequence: CASSVDPVPRTQYI. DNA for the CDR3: TGTGCCAGCAGCGTAGATCCGGTCCCAAGGACTCAGTACATC.

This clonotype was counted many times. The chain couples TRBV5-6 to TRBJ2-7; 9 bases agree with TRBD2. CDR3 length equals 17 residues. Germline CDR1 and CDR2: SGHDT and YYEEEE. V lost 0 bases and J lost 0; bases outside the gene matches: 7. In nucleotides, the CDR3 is TGTGCCAGCAGCTTGGGTGCTAGCGGGGTTTCCTCCTACGAGCAGTACTTC. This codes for CASSLGASGVSSYEQYF.

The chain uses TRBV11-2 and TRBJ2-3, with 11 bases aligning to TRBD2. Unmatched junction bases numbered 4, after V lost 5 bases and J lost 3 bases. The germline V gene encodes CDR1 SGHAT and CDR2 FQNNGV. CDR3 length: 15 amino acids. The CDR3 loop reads CASSGGLAVTDTQYF. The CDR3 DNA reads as TGTGCCAGCAGCGGGGGACTAGCGGTTACAGATACGCAGTATTTT.

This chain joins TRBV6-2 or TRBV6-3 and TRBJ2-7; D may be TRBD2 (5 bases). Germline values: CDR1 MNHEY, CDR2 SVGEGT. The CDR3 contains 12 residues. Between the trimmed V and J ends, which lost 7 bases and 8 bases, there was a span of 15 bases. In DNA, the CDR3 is TGTGCCAGCACGGAGAGGGTGGGCAAGCAGTACTTC. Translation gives CASTERVGKQYF.

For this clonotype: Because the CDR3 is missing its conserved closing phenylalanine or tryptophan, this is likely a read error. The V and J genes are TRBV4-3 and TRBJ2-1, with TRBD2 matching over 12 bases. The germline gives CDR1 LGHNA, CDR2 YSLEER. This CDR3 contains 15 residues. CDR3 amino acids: CARSHLAGGHNEQFS. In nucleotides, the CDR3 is TGCGCCAGGAGCCACCTAGCGGGAGGGCACAATGAGCAGTTCTCC.

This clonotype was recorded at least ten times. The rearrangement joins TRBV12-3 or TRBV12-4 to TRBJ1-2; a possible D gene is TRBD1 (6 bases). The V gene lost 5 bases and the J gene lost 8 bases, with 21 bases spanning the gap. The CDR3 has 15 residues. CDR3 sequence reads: CASSRNRDDLRGYTF. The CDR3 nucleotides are TGTGCCAGCAGTCGCAACAGGGATGATTTGAGAGGCTACACCTTC.

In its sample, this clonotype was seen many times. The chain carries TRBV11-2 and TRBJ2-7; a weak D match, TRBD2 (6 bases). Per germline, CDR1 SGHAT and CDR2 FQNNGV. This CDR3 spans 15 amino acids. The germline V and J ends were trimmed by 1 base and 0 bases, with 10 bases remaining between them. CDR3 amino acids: CASSLGLAISYEQYF. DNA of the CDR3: TGTGCCAGCAGCTTAGGCCTAGCGATCTCCTACGAGCAGTACTTC.

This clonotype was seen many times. The CDR3 nucleotides are TGTGCCATCACGTCAGCCGAACGATCCTACGAGCAGTACTTC. Protein: CAITSAERSYEQYF. The chain combines TRBV10-3 with TRBJ2-7, with D uncertain. V lost 7 bases, J lost 1 base, and 14 bases lay in between. The CDR3 runs 14 residues. Germline CDR1 is ENHRY and CDR2 is SYGVKD.

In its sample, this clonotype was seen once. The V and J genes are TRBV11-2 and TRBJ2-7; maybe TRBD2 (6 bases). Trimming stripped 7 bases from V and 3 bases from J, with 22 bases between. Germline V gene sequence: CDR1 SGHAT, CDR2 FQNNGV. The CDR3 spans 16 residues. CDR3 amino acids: CASNPGVGRDFYEQYF. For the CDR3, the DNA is TGTGCCAGCAACCCCGGGGTGGGCAGGGACTTCTACGAGCAGTACTTC.

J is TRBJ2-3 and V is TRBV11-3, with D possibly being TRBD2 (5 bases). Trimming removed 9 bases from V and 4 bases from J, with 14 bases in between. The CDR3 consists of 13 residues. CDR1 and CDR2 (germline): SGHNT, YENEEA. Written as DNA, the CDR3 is TGTGCCAGTAGCGCATCCCATGCAGATACGCAGTATTTT. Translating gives CASSASHADTQYF.